One sample yielded the 16 T cell receptor beta chains listed below, sequenced in a study of control samples from healthy donors and cancer patients. Assay used: immunoSEQ multiplex PCR; TCRdb lists only in-frame clones, some missing. The table lists about 140,000 clones, about 89% of them singletons. Sequencing was performed on blood. Receptors were obtained from a man between 18 and 35 years old in good health.

This chain joins TRBV6-6 and TRBJ1-4; tentative D call: TRBD1 (6 bases). Germline CDR1 reads MNHNY; CDR2 reads SVGAGI (reference sequence). This CDR3 has 21 residues. V was clipped by 6 bases and J by 2 bases, with 31 bases between them. CDR3 amino acids: CASSPQPPRGQPLATNEKLFF. The CDR3 DNA follows: TGTGCCAGCAGCCCCCAACCTCCTCGCGGACAGCCACTGGCGACTAATGAAAAACTGTTTTTT.

The chain uses TRBV5-4 and TRBJ2-7, with 8 positions matching TRBD2. The ends lost 0 bases at V and 6 bases at J; junction bases unmatched: 5. Germline CDR1 and CDR2: SGHNT and YYREEE (reference sequence). The CDR3 is 14 amino acids. CDR3 bases: TGTGCCAGCAGCTTGGACGGCGGGGGGCTCGAGCAGTACTTC. It specifies CASSLDGGGLEQYF. The whole variable domain, filled in from reference TRBV5-4 and TRBJ2-7, reads ETGVTQSPTHLIKTRGQQVTLRCSSQSGHNTVSWYQQALGQGPQFIFQYYREEENGRGNFPPRFSGLQFPNYSSELNVNALELDDSALYLCASSLDGGGLEQYFGPGTRLTVT.

This clone was seen just once. CDR3 residues: CASRFDTGANYGYTF. As DNA, the CDR3 is TGTGCCAGCAGATTTGATACAGGGGCTAACTATGGCTACACCTTC. This chain uses TRBV6-5 with TRBJ1-2, with 7 positions matching TRBD1. The junction had 7 bases not matched to a gene; V was cut back by 6 bases and J by 0 bases. The CDR3 consists of 15 residues. The germline CDR1 and CDR2 sequences are MNHEY and SVGAGI.

The chain links TRBV24-1 to TRBJ1-2; no firm D call. The germline V gene has CDR1 KGHDR and CDR2 SFDVKD. Trimming left V 0 bases short and J 7 bases short, with 8 bases between. The CDR3 runs to 13 residues. The CDR3 loop is CATSDLEVGGYTF. The CDR3 DNA is TGTGCCACCAGTGATTTGGAGGTGGGTGGCTACACCTTC.

This sequence joins TRBV19 and TRBJ1-6, with a possible D match to TRBD1 (5 bases). Trimming left V 6 bases short and J 10 bases short, with 19 bases between. The CDR3 runs to 15 residues. Germline-derived CDR1 and CDR2 are LNHDA and SQIVND (reference sequence). CDR3 sequence reads: CASRTDGGSESPLHF. For the CDR3, the DNA is TGTGCCAGTAGGACAGACGGGGGATCAGAATCACCCCTCCACTTT.

The CDR3 here is CASSQDLNYEQYF. The CDR3 region has the DNA TGCGCCAGCAGCCAAGATTTAAATTACGAGCAGTACTTC. V gene TRBV4-1 combines with J gene TRBJ2-7; D is undetermined. Deletions cut 0 bases from V and 4 bases from J, with 7 bases between. This CDR3 spans 13 amino acids. Germline V gives CDR1 MGHRA, CDR2 YSYEKL.

The chain links TRBV6-2 or TRBV6-3 to TRBJ1-1; D remains unclear. CDR3 length equals 13 residues. Germline V lookup: CDR1 MNHEY, CDR2 SVGEGT. V lost 5 bases, J lost 1 base, and 8 bases lay in between. CDR3 in DNA: TGTGCCAGCAGTCGGACGGAGAACACTGAAGCTTTCTTT. Protein product: CASSRTENTEAFF.

The CDR3 loop reads CASSATGTSWDEQFF. CDR3 in DNA: TGTGCCAGCAGTGCCACCGGGACATCCTGGGATGAGCAGTTCTTC. The V gene is TRBV6-4, the J gene TRBJ2-1, with D possibly being TRBD1 (6 bases). The V gene's germline CDR1 is MRHNA and CDR2 SNTAGT. CDR3 length equals 15 residues. With 4 bases removed from V and 8 bases from J, the gap between germline ends came to 18 bases.

DNA of the CDR3: TGTGCCATCCCCACAGGGTTCCCGACCTACGAGCAGTACTTC. It is translated as CAIPTGFPTYEQYF. The chain has TRBV6-5 and TRBJ2-7, with D perhaps matching TRBD1 (6 bases). This CDR3 region has 14 residues. V was pared by 10 bases and J by 2 bases, with 18 bases between. CDR1 MNHEY and CDR2 SVGAGI come from the germline V gene.

V and J are TRBV6-1 and TRBJ1-2; D remains ambiguous. The CDR3 is 15 amino acids. The germline CDR1 and CDR2 sequences are MNHNS and SASEGT. Between the trimmed V and J ends, which lost 0 bases and 0 bases, there was a span of 8 bases. CDR3 coding DNA: TGTGCCAGCAGTGAAGCTACTTCAGCTAACTATGGCTACACCTTC. Translating gives CASSEATSANYGYTF.

The chain combines TRBV5-5 with TRBJ1-5; unclear D gene. Germline CDR1 is SGHKS and CDR2 is YYEKEE (reference sequence). The V and J ends lost 4 bases and 8 bases respectively, with 13 bases between them. This CDR3 contains 13 residues. The CDR3 nucleotides read TGTGCCAGCAGCAAGACCCCCCCGGAGCCCCAGCATTTT. Its translation: CASSKTPPEPQHF.

The gene calls are TRBV6-5 and TRBJ2-7; D is possibly TRBD1 (6 bases). The CDR3 runs to 15 residues. Per germline, CDR1 MNHEY and CDR2 SVGAGI. V was clipped by 2 bases and J by 4 bases, with 15 bases between them. CDR3 sequence: CASSYLSRGVYEQYF. The CDR3 DNA sequence: TGTGCCAGCAGTTACCTTTCCAGGGGAGTATACGAGCAGTACTTC.

The chain has TRBV5-1 and TRBJ2-2; a possible D gene is TRBD1 (6 bases). CDR1 is SGHRS, CDR2 YFSETQ, per germline. The V gene lost 3 bases and the J gene lost 0 bases, with 9 bases spanning the gap. The CDR3 is 15 residues long. The CDR3 sequence is CASSWGHSNTGELFF. The CDR3 nucleotides are TGCGCCAGCAGCTGGGGACACTCGAACACCGGGGAGCTGTTTTTT.

This clone has only a few counts. In DNA, the CDR3 is TGTGCCAGCATCCTACGGTGGGGCCTAGCCAAAAACATTCAGTACTTC. It translates to CASILRWGLAKNIQYF. The gene calls are TRBV11-2 and TRBJ2-4, with D perhaps matching TRBD1 (5 bases). Germline CDR1 and CDR2: SGHAT and FQNNGV. The CDR3 loop spans 16 amino acids. V was pared by 7 bases and J by 0 bases, with 16 bases between.

The V and J genes are TRBV6-2 or TRBV6-3 and TRBJ2-1, with D unclear. V was trimmed by 3 bases and J by 0 bases, leaving 9 bases between them. The CDR3 has 15 amino acids. Germline assignment: CDR1 MNHEY and CDR2 SVGEGT. The CDR3 bases are TGTGCCAGCAGTTATGCCCGGAGCTCCTACAATGAGCAGTTCTTC. This codes for CASSYARSSYNEQFF.

This clone has only a few counts. V gene TRBV12-3 or TRBV12-4 combines with J gene TRBJ1-2, with D perhaps matching TRBD1 (6 bases). CDR3 length: 13 residues. Trimming took off 5 bases at V and 4 bases at J, with 11 bases between the two ends. The CDR3 DNA is TGTGCCAGCAGTACACCGACAGGCTATGGCTACACCTTC. Translating gives CASSTPTGYGYTF.